The rows below give T cell receptor beta chains drawn from one sample of a study of radiotherapy plus CTLA-4 blockade in lung cancer. The table came from immunoSEQ multiplex PCR; TCRdb's copy has only in-frame clones and leaves some out. The data contain 35,000 to 45,000 clones, 65% to 70% of them seen just once; the ten biggest clones take up 20% to 30%. This specimen consisted of peripheral blood, obtained from a patient treated with radiotherapy plus ipilimumab. These TCRs come from a human donor with non-small cell lung cancer who had a partial response to radiotherapy plus ipilimumab. Each CDR3 is given with its conserved first and last residue.

CASSLVGQPFNTEAFF	TRBJ1-1	TRBV7-9
CASMADRIYGYTF	TRBJ1-2	TRBV6-1
CASKGQTPQPQHF	TRBJ1-5	TRBV28
CASSRRPTADSTDTQYF	TRBJ2-3	TRBV18
CAWSGGETQYF	TRBJ2-5	TRBV30
CASSLLRAGTEAFF	TRBJ1-1	TRBV7-2
CATTSGGPYNEQFF	TRBJ2-1	TRBV27
CSARSGEKLFF	TRBJ1-4	TRBV20-1
CATSRDYQGEQPQHF	TRBJ1-5	TRBV15
CASRTTGGLYEQYF	TRBJ2-7	TRBV11-2
CASSDYGGDSPLHF	TRBJ1-6	TRBV6-1
CASSLRTAQETQYF	TRBJ2-5	TRBV13
CAWVRGSYEQYF	-	TRBV30
CASSLAFGQANEKLFF	TRBJ1-4	TRBV7-8
CATSEGLAGVLRVRTDTQYF	TRBJ2-3	TRBV2
CASSPTPGQGANEQFF	TRBJ2-1	TRBV9
CASSYGLAGGTDTQYF	TRBJ2-3	TRBV6-5
CASSLGTGTTDTQYF	TRBJ2-3	TRBV11-2
CASSTGQGFYNEQFF	TRBJ2-1	TRBV5-1
CASSGWDSLEKQYF	TRBJ2-7	TRBV6-1
CASSQYPREAFF	TRBJ1-1	TRBV7-2
CASSRGNSYEQYF	TRBJ2-7	TRBV6-1
CASSKTGTGVSDTQYF	TRBJ2-3	TRBV11-1
CASSEQSTGELFF	TRBJ2-2	TRBV6-1
CAIGQGDNAEAFF	TRBJ1-1	TRBV10-3
CASSPGPSGHAGTQYF	TRBJ2-5	TRBV9
CASSEGGGADTQYF	TRBJ2-3	TRBV2
CASSFGSGSNQPQHF	TRBJ1-5	TRBV7-9
CASSSISQENYGYTF	TRBJ1-2	TRBV7-6